The entry below gives a single T cell receptor (beta chain) sequence along with its context. This sample stems from a study of blood T cell repertoires in COVID-19. Study-wide background: Italy, Spain and the United States were the sources of the convalescent and acute COVID-19 samples.

In the source study's methods: Reference gene primers were amplified, and this amplification served to estimate nucleated cell counts. Produced via immunoSEQ multiplex PCR; TCRdb's table is partial and in-frame only. V and J calls and clone size are those listed in that table; D and trimming were worked out from the DNA. The sample gives 50,000 to 60,000 clones, about 88% of which show up once; over 25% is in the top ten. The germline gives CDR1 LNHDA, CDR2 SQIVND (reference sequence). The CDR3 consists of 13 residues. V was cut by 3 bases and J by 2 bases, with 7 bases left in between. The sequenced sample was peripheral blood. The chain joins TRBV19 to TRBJ2-5, with unresolved D. The TCR comes from a human donor in a cohort sampled during active COVID-19. CDR3 bases: TGTGCCAGTAGTATGGCCGTTCAAGAGACCCAGTACTTC. Protein: CASSMAVQETQYF.